This T cell receptor (beta chain) was obtained from a study of blood T cell repertoires in COVID-19. The germline V gene encodes CDR1 SGHTA and CDR2 FQGNSA. Between the trimmed V and J ends, which lost 1 base and 9 bases, there was a span of 16 bases. CDR3 length: 15 residues. Assay used: immunoSEQ multiplex PCR; TCRdb lists only in-frame clones, some missing. The sample has hundreds of thousands of clones; around 86% are singletons. The source is a woman under 40 with active or convalescent COVID-19. V usage is TRBV7-2 and J usage is TRBJ1-3; D might be TRBD1 (6 bases). Sequenced: peripheral blood. The CDR3 DNA sequence: TGTGCCAGCAGCTTAGGACAGGCTACAACGACCACCATATATTTT. Residues: CASSLGQATTTTIYF.